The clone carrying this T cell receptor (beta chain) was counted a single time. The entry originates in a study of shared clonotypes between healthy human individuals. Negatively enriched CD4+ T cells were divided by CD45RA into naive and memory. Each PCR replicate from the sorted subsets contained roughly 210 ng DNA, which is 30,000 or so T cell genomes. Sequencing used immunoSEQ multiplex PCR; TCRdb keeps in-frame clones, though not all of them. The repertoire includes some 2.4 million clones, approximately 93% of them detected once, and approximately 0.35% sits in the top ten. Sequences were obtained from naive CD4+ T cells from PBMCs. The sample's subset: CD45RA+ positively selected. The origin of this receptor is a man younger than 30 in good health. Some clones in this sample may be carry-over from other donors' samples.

The CDR3 spells CATSRGQGASGAEAFF. In DNA, the CDR3 is TGTGCCACCAGCAGAGGCCAGGGGGCGTCAGGCGCTGAAGCTTTCTTT. The chain recombines TRBV15 with TRBJ1-1; TRBD1 matches 8 bases. Germline-derived CDR1 and CDR2 are LNHNV and YYDKDF (reference sequence). Trimming removed 1 base from V and 6 bases from J; junction bases left unmatched: 10. The length of the CDR3 is 16 residues.